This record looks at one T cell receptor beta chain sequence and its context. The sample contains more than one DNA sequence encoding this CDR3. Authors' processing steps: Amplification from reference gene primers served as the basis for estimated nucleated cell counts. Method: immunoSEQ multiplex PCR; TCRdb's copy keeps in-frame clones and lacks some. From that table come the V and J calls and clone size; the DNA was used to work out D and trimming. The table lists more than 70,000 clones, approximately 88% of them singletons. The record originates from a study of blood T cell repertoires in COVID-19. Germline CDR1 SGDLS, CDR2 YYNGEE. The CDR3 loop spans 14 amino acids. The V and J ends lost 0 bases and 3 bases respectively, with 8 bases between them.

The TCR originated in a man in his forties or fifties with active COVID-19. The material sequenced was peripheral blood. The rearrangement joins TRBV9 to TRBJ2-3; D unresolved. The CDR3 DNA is TGTGCCAGCAGCGTAGCTGCAGGAACAGATACGCAGTATTTT. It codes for CASSVAAGTDTQYF.